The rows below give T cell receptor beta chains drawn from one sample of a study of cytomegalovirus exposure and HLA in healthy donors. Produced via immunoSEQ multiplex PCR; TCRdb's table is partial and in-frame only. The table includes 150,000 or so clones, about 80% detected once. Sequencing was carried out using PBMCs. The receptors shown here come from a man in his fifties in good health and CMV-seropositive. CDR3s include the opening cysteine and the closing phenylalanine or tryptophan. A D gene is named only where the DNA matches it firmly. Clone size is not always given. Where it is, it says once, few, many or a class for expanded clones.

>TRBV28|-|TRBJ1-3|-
TGTGCCAGCAGTTTAAGTCGGGGTGGAAACACCATATATTTT
CASSLSRGGNTIYF
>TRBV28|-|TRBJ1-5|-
TGTGCCAGCAGTTTTGGTCAGGGCGAGGATCAGCCCCAGCATTTT
CASSFGQGEDQPQHF
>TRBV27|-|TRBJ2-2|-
TGTGCCAGCATTTCCGGCGGGGAGCTGTTTTTT
CASISGGELFF
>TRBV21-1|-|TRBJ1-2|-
TGTGCCAGCAGCCTTGAGATGAATGGCTACACCTTC
CASSLEMNGYTF
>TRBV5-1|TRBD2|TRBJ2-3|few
TGCGCCAGCAGCTTGGGGGGGGGTATCACAGATACGCAGTATTTT
CASSLGGGITDTQYF
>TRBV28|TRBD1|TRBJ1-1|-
TGTGCCAGCAGTTTACACAGGGGGCCCAACACTGAAGCTTTCTTT
CASSLHRGPNTEAFF
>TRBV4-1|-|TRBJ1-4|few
TGCGCCAGCAGCCAAGATCGGGGGGGTTCTAATGAAAAACTGTTTTTT
CASSQDRGGSNEKLFF
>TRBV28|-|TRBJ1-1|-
TGTGCCAGCGGAGGGTGGACTGAAGCTTTCTTT
CASGGWTEAFF
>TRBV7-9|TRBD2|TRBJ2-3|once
TGTGCCAGCAGCCCAGGACTAGCGGGGGGGCCTCTCAGAGATACGCAGTATTTT
CASSPGLAGGPLRDTQYF
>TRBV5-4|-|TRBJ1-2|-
TGTGCCAGCAGCCCCCCTGGAGACTATGGCTACACCTTC
CASSPPGDYGYTF
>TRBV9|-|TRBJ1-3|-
TGTGCCAGCAACTCCCCCGGGGACTCTGGAAACACCATATATTTT
CASNSPGDSGNTIYF
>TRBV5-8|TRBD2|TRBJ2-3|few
TGTGCCAGCAGCGCGGGACTAGCGGGGAGGGATACGCAGTATTTT
CASSAGLAGRDTQYF
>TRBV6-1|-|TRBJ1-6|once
TGTGCCAGCAGTGTAAGAGACAGAAGTTCACCCCTCCACTTT
CASSVRDRSSPLHF
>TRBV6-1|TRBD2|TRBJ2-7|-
TGTGCCAGCAGTGTGGGGGGGTTGGTCGAGCAGTACTTC
CASSVGGLVEQYF
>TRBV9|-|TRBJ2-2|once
TGTGCCAGCAGCGTATCAGGGCTGTCGAGCACCGGGGAGCTGTTTTTT
CASSVSGLSSTGELFF
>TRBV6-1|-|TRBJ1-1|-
TGTGCCAGCAGCTTGGGGGGGTCGAACACTGAAGCTTTCTTT
CASSLGGSNTEAFF
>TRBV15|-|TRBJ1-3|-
TGTGCCACCAGCAGAGATCAAGCGGTTGGCAACACCATATATTTT
CATSRDQAVGNTIYF
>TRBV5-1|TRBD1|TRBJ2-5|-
TGCGCCAGCAGCATGGGACAGCCCAAGATCCAAGAGACCCAGTACTTC
CASSMGQPKIQETQYF
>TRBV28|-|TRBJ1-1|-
TGTGCCAGCAAGCGGCTCCACGCCGATGCTTTCTTT
CASKRLHADAFF
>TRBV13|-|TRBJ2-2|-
TGTGCCAGCAGCTTACAGTACACCGCGGTGGCCACCGGGGAGCTGTTTTTT
CASSLQYTAVATGELFF
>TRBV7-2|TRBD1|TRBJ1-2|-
TGTGCCAGCAGCCCAGGGACAGGAACCGATAGGGGCTACACCTTC
CASSPGTGTDRGYTF
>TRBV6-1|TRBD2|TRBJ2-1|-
TGTGCCAGCAGTGAAGGGACTAGCTGGGATGAGCAGTTCTTC
CASSEGTSWDEQFF
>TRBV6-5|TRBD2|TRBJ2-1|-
TGTGCCAGCAGTTACTTAAGCGGGGGGTACAATGAGCAGTTCTTC
CASSYLSGGYNEQFF
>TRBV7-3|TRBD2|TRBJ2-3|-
TGTGCCAGCAGCATAGGACTAGCGGGGGGGCGAAATACGCAGTATTTT
CASSIGLAGGRNTQYF
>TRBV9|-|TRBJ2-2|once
TGTGCCAGCAGCCCCAGGGCCGGGGAGCTGTTTTTT
CASSPRAGELFF